Relative to its sample, the clone carrying this T cell receptor beta chain is medium-sized. Its antigen is unknown. The source of the sample is a study of liver allograft versus peripheral blood T cells. Study at large: Repertoires from peripheral blood of liver transplant recipients were compared with those inside their transplanted livers.

Overall study results and limits: Liver allograft and peripheral blood T cell receptor repertoires reportedly differed.

One entry per CDR3 protein results from TCRdb running MiXCR on the reads. The sample comprises approximately 2,500 distinct CDR3 sequences, 16% of which are singletons, and about 15% rests with the top ten. The CDR3 spans 11 residues. Germline CDR1 SGDLS, CDR2 YYNGEE. V lost 0 bases, J lost 5 bases, and 0 bases lay in between. The genes are TRBV9 and TRBJ1-3; no clear D. This TCR derives from a human patient who had a liver transplant. Some T cells could come from the graft donor. In DNA form, the CDR3 reads TGTGCCAGCAGCGTAGGAAACACCATATATTTT. Amino acids: CASSVGNTIYF.